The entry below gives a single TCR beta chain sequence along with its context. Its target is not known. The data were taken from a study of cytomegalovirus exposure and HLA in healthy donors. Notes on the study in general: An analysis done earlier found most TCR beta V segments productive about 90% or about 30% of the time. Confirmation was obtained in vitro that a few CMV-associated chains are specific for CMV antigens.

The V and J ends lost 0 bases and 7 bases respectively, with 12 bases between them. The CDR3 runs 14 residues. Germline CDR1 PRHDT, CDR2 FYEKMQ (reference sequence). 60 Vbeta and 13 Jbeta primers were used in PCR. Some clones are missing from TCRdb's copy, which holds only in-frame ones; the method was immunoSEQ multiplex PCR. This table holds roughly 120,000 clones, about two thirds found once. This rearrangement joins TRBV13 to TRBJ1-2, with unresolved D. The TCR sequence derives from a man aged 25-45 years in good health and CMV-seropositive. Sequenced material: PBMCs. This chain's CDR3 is CASSLGYSRGGYTF. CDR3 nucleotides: TGTGCCAGCAGCTTAGGATATAGTCGGGGTGGCTACACCTTC.